The 3 T cell receptor beta chains below come from one sample, sequenced in a study of cytotoxic CD8 clonotypes in ibrutinib-treated CLL. Produced via immunoSEQ multiplex PCR; TCRdb's table is partial and in-frame only. This table has roughly 15,000 clones, roughly two thirds appearing once. Sequencing was performed on PBMCs, taken before ibrutinib treatment. All receptors come from a human donor with chronic lymphocytic leukemia.

This chain joins TRBV19 and TRBJ1-1; D might be TRBD1 (6 bases). V gave up 5 bases and J gave up 0 bases, with 10 bases separating them. The CDR3 is made up of 14 amino acids. Germline V gene sequence: CDR1 LNHDA, CDR2 SQIVND (reference sequence). The CDR3 is CASSHGQMNTEAFF. DNA for the CDR3: TGTGCCAGTAGTCATGGACAGATGAACACTGAAGCTTTCTTT.

V usage is TRBV6-6 and J usage is TRBJ1-1; TRBD1 aligns across 7 bases. V lost 7 bases and J lost 4; bases outside the gene matches: 6. Looked up from germline, CDR1 is MNHNY and CDR2 is SVGAGI (reference sequence). CDR3 size: 13 residues. CDR3 loop: CASTQTGSTEAFF. CDR3 DNA sequence: TGTGCCAGCACCCAGACAGGGTCCACTGAAGCTTTCTTT.

The chain carries TRBV21-1 and TRBJ2-7; TRBD1 is the table's D call, not checked against the DNA. TRBV21-1 is a pseudogene locus. CDR3 length: 11 residues. CDR3 amino acids: CASPRGYEQYV. CDR3 DNA sequence: TGTGCCAGCCCGAGGGGGTACGAGCAGTACGTC.